Following are 12 T cell receptor beta chains from one sample sequenced in a study of brain metastases from non-small cell lung cancer. Clones were sequenced by immunoSEQ multiplex PCR, and TCRdb holds only the in-frame ones, with some missing. The sample yields 900 to 1,300 clones, around 85% seen once. Material: tissue from a brain metastasis. These receptors were taken from a donor at least 40 years old with non-small cell lung cancer.

This chain uses TRBV6-1 with TRBJ1-4; 9 bases map to TRBD1. The CDR3 consists of 14 residues. The V segment lost 3 bases and the J segment 4 bases; nucleotides outside the gene matches: 0. Germline CDR1 MNHNS, CDR2 SASEGT. CDR3 sequence (DNA): TGTGCCAGCAGTGAGGGACAGGGTAATGAAAAACTGTTTTTT. Translated, it gives CASSEGQGNEKLFF.

This clone was picked up one time. The chain employs TRBV30 and TRBJ1-1; 7 nucleotides line up with TRBD1. The CDR3 has 13 amino acids. With 3 bases clipped from V and 3 bases from J, the junction kept 4 bases outside the gene matches. Germline V gene data show CDR1 as GTSNPN and CDR2 as SVGIG (reference sequence). The CDR3 protein is CAWSRGGYTEAFF. The CDR3 DNA sequence: TGTGCCTGGAGCAGAGGGGGCTACACTGAAGCTTTCTTT.

The chain is built from TRBV5-1 and TRBJ1-4; D is possibly TRBD1 (6 bases). The V end lost 4 bases, the J end lost 7 bases, and 26 bases lay between the germline ends. Germline V lookup: CDR1 SGHRS, CDR2 YFSETQ. The CDR3 is made up of 18 amino acids. The chain's CDR3 is CASSPDPGTKNSGEKLFF. In nucleotides, the CDR3 is TGCGCCAGCAGCCCTGACCCCGGGACAAAAAATAGCGGTGAAAAACTGTTTTTT.

This rearrangement joins TRBV27 to TRBJ1-1, with 7 positions matching TRBD1. Germline trimming cut 0 bases from V and 4 bases from J; bases unmatched to any gene: 8. The CDR3 runs 16 residues. In germline, CDR1 is MNHEY, CDR2 SMNVEV (reference sequence). This CDR3 reads CASSLSSNRGRTEAFF. The CDR3 DNA sequence: TGTGCCAGCAGTTTATCGTCCAACAGGGGTCGCACTGAAGCTTTCTTT.

V gene TRBV7-3 combines with J gene TRBJ1-6, with 10 bases that match TRBD1. J lost 6 bases, V lost 5 bases, and 1 base had no gene match. This CDR3 spans 14 amino acids. CDR1 SGHTA and CDR2 FQGTGA come from the germline V gene. The CDR3 DNA is TGTGCCAGCAGCCGACAGGGGGCTAATTCACCCCTCCACTTT. Encoded protein: CASSRQGANSPLHF.

The chain links TRBV5-1 to TRBJ2-1, with a weak D call TRBD1 (6 bases). Trimming stripped 4 bases from V and 3 bases from J, with 8 bases between. The CDR3 runs 13 residues. Germline V gene data show CDR1 as SGHRS and CDR2 as YFSETQ. CDR3 amino acids: CASSKDSYNEQFF. In nucleotides, the CDR3 is TGCGCCAGCAGCAAGGACAGCTACAATGAGCAGTTCTTC.

J is TRBJ1-5 and V is TRBV6-5, with D unclear. Deletions cut 6 bases from V and 2 bases from J, with 8 bases between. The germline V gene has CDR1 MNHEY and CDR2 SVGAGI. The CDR3 runs 13 residues. CDR3 loop: CASRVSGNQPQHF. The CDR3 nucleotides read TGTGCCAGCAGGGTGTCAGGCAATCAGCCCCAGCATTTT.

The chain recombines TRBV21-1 with TRBJ1-1; the DNA was not compared with TRBD1, the D call given in the table. TRBV21-1 is shown as a pseudogene. CDR3 size: 15 residues. As DNA, the CDR3 is TGTGCCAGCAGCAAAGCGAGGGGGCCGGGCACTGAAGCTTTCTTT. Protein sequence: CASSKARGPGTEAFF.

V usage is TRBV19 and J usage is TRBJ2-7; maybe TRBD1 (6 bases). The V gene's germline CDR1 is LNHDA and CDR2 SQIVND (reference sequence). V was pared by 3 bases and J by 2 bases, with 11 bases between. CDR3 length: 14 amino acids. The CDR3 nucleotides read TGTGCCAGTAGTATGATGGGGACAACCTACGAGCAGTACTTC. It specifies CASSMMGTTYEQYF.

This clone has only a few counts. V and J are TRBV7-2 and TRBJ2-2, with 14 bases identical to TRBD2. Germline lookup yields CDR1 SGHTA and CDR2 FQGNSA. The length of the CDR3 is 16 residues. Trimming at V came to 5 bases and at J to 6 bases, leaving 5 bases not matched to a gene. The DNA for the CDR3 is TGTGCCAGCAGCACCGGGACTAGCGGGAGTGCCGGGGAGCTGTTTTTT. Protein: CASSTGTSGSAGELFF.

V gene TRBV3-1 (or the pseudogene TRBV3-2) combines with J gene TRBJ2-5; a weak D match, TRBD2 (5 bases). Germline-derived CDR1 and CDR2 are LGHDT and YNNKEL (reference sequence). Trimming stripped 3 bases from V and 5 bases from J, with 13 bases between. The CDR3 has 14 amino acids. CDR3 sequence reads: CASSHSGGRETQYF. CDR3 bases: TGTGCCAGCAGCCATTCGGGCGGGCGGGAGACCCAGTACTTC.

This chain connects TRBV5-6 to TRBJ2-1; 7 bases fit TRBD1. CDR3 length equals 13 residues. Losses at the gene ends were 3 bases for V and 4 bases for J; bases not matched to a gene: 1. Germline CDR1 SGHDT, CDR2 YYEEEE. CDR3 amino acids: CASSSGQYNEQFF. CDR3 in DNA: TGTGCCAGCAGCTCGGGACAGTACAATGAGCAGTTCTTC.